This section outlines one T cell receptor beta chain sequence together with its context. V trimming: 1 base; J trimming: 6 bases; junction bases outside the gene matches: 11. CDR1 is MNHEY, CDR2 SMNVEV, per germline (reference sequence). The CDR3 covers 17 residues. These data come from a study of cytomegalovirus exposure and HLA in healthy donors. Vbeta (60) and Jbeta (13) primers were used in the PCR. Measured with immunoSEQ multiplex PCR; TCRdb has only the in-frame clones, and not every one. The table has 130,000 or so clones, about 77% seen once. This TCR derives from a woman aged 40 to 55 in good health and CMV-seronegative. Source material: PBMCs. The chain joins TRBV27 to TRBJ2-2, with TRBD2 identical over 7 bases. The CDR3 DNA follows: TGTGCCAGCAGTTTATGGCACCGTAGCGCGGGGGCCGGGGAGCTGTTTTTT. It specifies CASSLWHRSAGAGELFF.